These 21 T cell receptor beta chains originate from one sample sequenced in a study of post-analysis software for immune sequencing data. Broader study findings: Compared with controls, patients had more of about 5 TRBV segments, including TRBV5-6, TRBV5-1 and TRBV20-1.

Included in the TCR beta cDNA libraries were unique molecular identifiers. TCRdb independently ran MiXCR on the PCR reads; one entry per CDR3 protein. The data show hundreds of thousands of distinct CDR3 sequences, with roughly 30% seen just once and 13% held by the top ten. No antigen has been identified for these receptors. Sequencing was performed on blood. These receptors came from a girl aged 10 to 17 with multiple sclerosis.

In its sample, this clonotype was seen a few times. The chain couples TRBV20-1 to TRBJ2-7; D perhaps matches TRBD2 (6 bases). Trimming took off 6 bases at V and 5 bases at J, with 14 bases between the two ends. The CDR3 length is 12 residues. Germline V gives CDR1 DFQATT, CDR2 SNEGSKA (reference sequence). The CDR3 bases are TGCAGTGCCCCTAGCGCGGTAAACGAGCAGTACTTC. It is translated as CSAPSAVNEQYF.

The table lists this clonotype with a few counts. The CDR3: CASAGGGNYNEQFF. The CDR3 region has the DNA TGTGCCAGCGCGGGCGGGGGGAATTACAATGAGCAGTTCTTC. J is TRBJ2-1 and V is TRBV6-6; 8 bases line up with TRBD2. Germline V gene sequence: CDR1 MNHNY, CDR2 SVGAGI (reference sequence). The CDR3 length is 14 residues. The junction had 7 bases not matched to a gene; V was cut back by 8 bases and J by 4 bases.

V gene TRBV14 combines with J gene TRBJ2-3; D ambiguous. This CDR3 has 14 residues. The germline gives CDR1 SGHDN, CDR2 FVKESK. The V and J ends lost 1 base and 5 bases respectively, with 10 bases between them. The CDR3 here is CASSQGAARDTQYF. The CDR3 bases are TGTGCCAGCAGCCAAGGGGCAGCGCGAGATACGCAGTATTTT.

This clonotype was detected a few times. The chain is built from TRBV12-3 or TRBV12-4 and TRBJ2-3, with 10 nucleotides matching TRBD2. The CDR3 is 11 amino acids. J lost 14 bases, V lost 8 bases, and 7 bases had no gene match. The CDR3 protein is CASGTSGVVYF. The CDR3 region has the DNA TGTGCCAGCGGAACTAGCGGGGTGGTGTATTTT.

This chain uses TRBV6-5 with TRBJ2-7; D ambiguous. Germline V CDR1 and CDR2: MNHEY, SVGAGI. The CDR3 is 12 residues long. Trimming stripped 8 bases from V and 2 bases from J, with 10 bases between. DNA for the CDR3: TGTGCCAGCTGGCAATCCCCCTACGAGCAGTACTTC. Encoded protein: CASWQSPYEQYF.

The chain employs TRBV29-1 and TRBJ1-1; D unresolved. The V end was cut by 7 bases, the J end by 1 base, with 7 bases between. CDR1 SQVTM and CDR2 ANQGSEA come from the germline V gene. CDR3 length: 11 residues. CDR3 DNA sequence: TGCAGCGGGGAAGCGAACACTGAAGCTTTCTTT. It codes for CSGEANTEAFF.

Note on this clonotype: Being one base from a much bigger clone, this may be a read error. The chain recombines TRBV11-2 with TRBJ2-1; tentatively, D is TRBD2 (5 bases). The CDR3 has 13 residues. Germline loops: CDR1 SGHAT, CDR2 FQNNGV. Trimming stripped 3 bases from V and 13 bases from J, with 16 bases between. CDR3 sequence reads: CASSFLKRETQFF. The CDR3 DNA follows: TGTGCCAGCAGCTTCCTAAAGAGGGAGACCCAGTTCTTC.

The chain has TRBV4-3 and TRBJ2-1, with D possibly TRBD2 on 5 matching bases. The DNA matches TRBJ2-7 better at its end, which makes the J call doubtful. Per germline, CDR1 LGHNA and CDR2 YSLEER. The CDR3 spans 17 residues. CDR3 DNA sequence: TGCGCCAGCAGCCAAGATGGGAGCTCCAGCTCCTACAATGAGCAGTACTTC. As protein: CASSQDGSSSSYNEQYF.

As for this clonotype: Since the CDR3 does not end with the conserved phenylalanine or tryptophan, this likely comes from a read error. CDR3 sequence: CSVTDGTSYNEQFL. The CDR3 region has the DNA TGCAGTGTTACGGACGGGACGTCCTACAATGAGCAGTTCCTC. The J gene is TRBJ2-1, the V gene TRBV20-1, with D tentatively TRBD1 or TRBD2 (5 bases each). Trimming shortened V by 7 bases and J by 1 base, and 14 bases separated the two germline ends. In germline, CDR1 is DFQATT, CDR2 SNEGSKA (reference sequence). The CDR3 totals 14 residues.

This chain connects TRBV5-6 to TRBJ1-1; D call uncertain. The germline V and J ends were trimmed by 1 base and 3 bases, with 7 bases remaining between them. Germline V gene data show CDR1 as SGHDT and CDR2 as YYEEEE. This CDR3 contains 13 residues. In DNA, the CDR3 is TGTGCCAGCAGCTTGTTGGATGACACTGAAGCTTTCTTT. It is translated as CASSLLDDTEAFF.

Turning to this clonotype: A junction boundary mismatches the germline segment, possibly from a read error. The rearrangement joins TRBV4-3 to TRBJ2-3, with D possibly being TRBD2 (5 bases). This CDR3 comprises 15 residues. Germline loops: CDR1 LGHNA, CDR2 YSLEER. CDR3 in DNA: TGCGCCAACAGCCCCCGGACTTTGGGCACAGATACGCAGTATTTT. It is translated as CANSPRTLGTDTQYF.

J is TRBJ2-1 and V is TRBV6-5; 9 bases line up with TRBD1. V was pared by 4 bases and J by 1 base, with 2 bases of the junction left unmatched. This CDR3 contains 15 residues. CDR1 and CDR2 (germline): MNHEY, SVGAGI. The CDR3 DNA sequence: TGTGCCAGCAGTTCGACAGGGGGGTCCTACAATGAGCAGTTCTTC. It yields the protein CASSSTGGSYNEQFF.

V is TRBV4-3 and J is TRBJ2-7; D gene ambiguous. CDR1 and CDR2 (germline): LGHNA, YSLEER. V lost 1 base to trimming and J lost 5 bases, with 9 bases between them. The CDR3 is 13 amino acids. The CDR3 DNA is TGCGCCAGCAGCCAAGGCGATTTCGACGAGCAGTACTTC. Amino acid sequence: CASSQGDFDEQYF.

V gene TRBV5-1 combines with J gene TRBJ2-1; the D gene is possibly TRBD2 (5 bases). The CDR3 sequence is 14 residues long. Germline CDR1 SGHRS, CDR2 YFSETQ. Trimming cost V 1 base and J 4 bases, with 9 bases left between them. Written as DNA, the CDR3 is TGCGCCAGCAGCTTGAGAGAGCGGTACAATGAGCAGTTCTTC. Its protein product is CASSLRERYNEQFF.

This clonotype was detected a few times. This chain links TRBV9 with TRBJ2-5; D is ambiguous. Germline V CDR1 and CDR2: SGDLS, YYNGEE. V shed 3 bases and J shed 2 bases, with 8 bases lying between them. The CDR3 has 13 amino acids. This CDR3 reads CASSGEAQETQYF. In DNA, the CDR3 is TGTGCCAGCAGCGGAGAAGCTCAAGAGACCCAGTACTTC.

This clonotype has only a few counts. The chain carries TRBV24-1 and TRBJ2-1; 9 bases are shared with TRBD2. The CDR3 runs 14 residues. Unmatched junction bases numbered 8, after V lost 7 bases and J lost 8 bases. CDR1 is KGHDR and CDR2 is SFDVKD in the germline V gene. Written as DNA, the CDR3 is TGTGCCACCAGCGAACGGCGGGGGGGCGATGAGCAGTTCTTC. The encoded protein is CATSERRGGDEQFF.

The sample holds a few counts of this clonotype. CDR3 in amino acids: CASSESVGAGYGYTF. The CDR3 DNA reads TGTGCCAGCAGTGAATCGGTAGGGGCGGGCTATGGCTACACCTTC. V is TRBV25-1 and J is TRBJ1-2; D may be TRBD1 (5 bases). Trimming left V 1 base short and J 4 bases short, with 13 bases between. CDR1 is MGHDK and CDR2 is SYGVNS in the germline V gene. The CDR3 extends over 15 amino acids.

This chain uses TRBV4-1 with TRBJ2-7, with D tentatively TRBD2 (5 bases). V was trimmed by 4 bases and J by 1 base, leaving 11 bases between them. The germline V gene has CDR1 MGHRA and CDR2 YSYEKL. CDR3 length: 14 amino acids. CDR3 amino acids: CASSPRSGSYEQYF. The CDR3 DNA follows: TGCGCCAGCAGCCCGCGTTCGGGGTCCTACGAGCAGTACTTC.

This clonotype showed up many times. Given a much more abundant clone one base away, this may be a read error. V gene TRBV12-3 or TRBV12-4 combines with J gene TRBJ2-1; 14 bases match TRBD2. This CDR3 contains 15 residues. V trimming: 6 bases; J trimming: 7 bases; junction bases outside the gene matches: 5. CDR3 coding DNA: TGTGCCAGCAGCCCCGGACTAGCGGGGGGTAATGAGCAGTTCTTC. Amino acids: CASSPGLAGGNEQFF.

The gene calls are TRBV29-1 and TRBJ2-3; D call uncertain. This CDR3 region has 14 residues. Germline V gene lookup returns CDR1 SQVTM and CDR2 ANQGSEA. Between the trimmed V and J ends, which lost 3 bases and 0 bases, there was a span of 10 bases. In DNA, the CDR3 is TGCAGCGTTGAGGATGGTTTTAGCACAGATACGCAGTATTTT. Its protein is CSVEDGFSTDTQYF.

This clonotype was found many times. The rearrangement links TRBV20-1 to TRBJ2-3; the match to TRBD2 covers 14 bases. The CDR3 has 15 amino acids. Germline CDR1 DFQATT, CDR2 SNEGSKA (reference sequence). The ends lost 5 bases at V and 0 bases at J; junction bases unmatched: 1. The CDR3 sequence: CSAWTSGGSTDTQYF. CDR3 nucleotides: TGCAGTGCTTGGACTAGCGGGGGGAGCACAGATACGCAGTATTTT.